Listed below are T cell receptor beta chains from one sample, sequenced in a study of cytomegalovirus exposure and HLA in healthy donors. Sequencing was performed with immunoSEQ multiplex PCR; in TCRdb, only in-frame clones are kept and a portion is missing. The data show about 170,000 clones, 80% to 90% seen once. Sequencing input: PBMCs. The receptors were sampled from a man aged 25 to 40 in good health and CMV-seropositive. Both conserved end residues are part of each CDR3.

v_call cdr3_aa
TRBV28 CASSSSGRGEADTQYF
TRBV27 CASSLGLAGGEGQFF
TRBV7-9 CSSSLVGGRSRETQYF
TRBV7-2 CASSFLQGVGVEQYF
TRBV6-4 CASSDSSGTQYF
TRBV30 CAWSAPPGSYEQYF
TRBV11-2 CASSLDQIAGIGYNEQFF
TRBV5-6 CASSSTGGGRTEAFF
TRBV4-2 CASSQDSGDGYTF
TRBV27 CASSLRKGATNEKLFF
TRBV15 CATSRDGRQQGWDEKLFF
TRBV11-3 CASSPIAGSFSYEQYF
TRBV15 CATRYGQGGNQPQHF
TRBV7-9 CASRDAGDPGSGANVLTF
TRBV6-5 CASSSHRGRTEAFF
TRBV29-1 CSVYMPTEAFF
TRBV11-3 CASSRQGTGELFF
TRBV4-1 CASSHGQGAFQETQYF
TRBV18 CASSSDREEAFF
TRBV15 CATSRGSPGQVSYEQYF
TRBV5-4 CASREASSYEQYF
TRBV11-3 CASSLDLWGTEQRETDTQYF
TRBV28 CASHGNTEAFF
TRBV19 CASRRDFEAFF
TRBV7-8 CASSPPGGFPYEQYF
TRBV7-2 CASSFNGRLAEETQYF
TRBV11-3 CASSTRTGTEAFF
TRBV28 CASSPIRTGRDSNQPQHF
TRBV5-4 CASSPIPSGSYNEQFF
TRBV27 CASSPSLGLAFTDTQYF
TRBV20-1 CSAWTGRTQYF
TRBV27 CASKPPRQRSNQPQHF
TRBV5-1 CASSPAADTYEQYF
TRBV30 CAWRGAGDRYEQYF
TRBV11-3 CASSLAWLAEHGEQFF
TRBV6-5 CASSYSRRVSNTEAFF
TRBV30 CAWSGLVQETQYF
TRBV19 CASSIRTGYGNTIYF
TRBV6-6 CATSKQGDKTAFF
TRBV5-4 CAWATGQAGSNQPQHF
TRBV6-1 CASTPDRSTDTQYF
TRBV5-1 CASSLGTGGLGTDTQYF
TRBV11-3 CASSLASRNTGELFF
TRBV4-1 CASRTTGVSYNEQFF
TRBV9 CASSVGTNTVPDTQYF
TRBV6-1 CASSDAGTKNTEAFF
TRBV5-6 CASSFPGQGKRGYTF
TRBV12-5 CASGLTPGAPYGYTF
TRBV2 CASMWDRATSGANVLTF
TRBV2 CASKPGGRETQYF
TRBV6-1 CASSYDGQGGRLFF
TRBV18 CASSPTSPKNYGYTF